This is a list of T cell receptor beta chains from one sample in a study of blood T cell repertoires in COVID-19. The data were produced by immunoSEQ multiplex PCR, yet TCRdb's version contains in-frame clones alone and is incomplete. The data contain 200,000 to 250,000 clones, more than 65% of them singletons. Material: peripheral blood. The receptors were sampled from a woman older than 75 with acute or convalescent COVID-19. CDR3s include the opening cysteine and the closing phenylalanine or tryptophan. Fields, in order: D gene, J gene, clone size, V gene, CDR3 length, CDR3 protein, CDR3 DNA. The D gene is left open where the match is weak. Part of the rows lack a size; the others show once, few, many or a class for expanded clones.

d_gene: NA
j_gene: TRBJ1-1
abundance: NA
v_gene: TRBV5-5
len: 18
CDR3aa: CASSLRWERTPGLGGAFF
CDR3nt: TGTGCCAGCAGCTTGAGATGGGAACGGACACCCGGCTTAGGGGGTGCTTTCTTT

d_gene: TRBD1
j_gene: TRBJ1-1
abundance: NA
v_gene: TRBV19
len: 15
CDR3aa: CASSGSGDRETEAFF
CDR3nt: TGTGCCAGTAGTGGGTCTGGCGACAGGGAGACTGAAGCTTTCTTT

d_gene: TRBD1
j_gene: TRBJ2-7
abundance: NA
v_gene: TRBV7-3
len: 15
CDR3aa: CASSSRQGARGEQYF
CDR3nt: TGTGCCAGCAGCTCACGACAGGGGGCCCGGGGCGAGCAGTACTTC

d_gene: TRBD1
j_gene: TRBJ2-7
abundance: NA
v_gene: TRBV6-5
len: 15
CDR3aa: CASSLTGTGPYEQYF
CDR3nt: TGTGCCAGCAGTTTGACCGGGACAGGGCCCTACGAGCAGTACTTC

d_gene: TRBD1
j_gene: TRBJ2-7
abundance: NA
v_gene: TRBV10-3
len: 16
CDR3aa: CAISELAGTGSGEQYF
CDR3nt: TGTGCCATCAGTGAGCTTGCCGGGACAGGGTCTGGCGAGCAGTACTTC

d_gene: TRBD1
j_gene: TRBJ1-3
abundance: NA
v_gene: TRBV18
len: 17
CDR3aa: CASSPMGQGIRGNTIYF
CDR3nt: TGTGCCAGCTCACCGATGGGACAGGGGATACGAGGAAACACCATATATTTT

d_gene: TRBD2
j_gene: TRBJ2-7
abundance: once
v_gene: TRBV28
len: 14
CDR3aa: CASSPPSGAYEQYF
CDR3nt: TGTGCCAGCAGCCCCCCCAGCGGGGCCTACGAGCAGTACTTC

d_gene: NA
j_gene: TRBJ1-2
abundance: NA
v_gene: TRBV5-4
len: 13
CDR3aa: CASSFRVRSGYTF
CDR3nt: TGTGCCAGCAGCTTCAGGGTCCGTAGTGGCTACACCTTC

d_gene: TRBD1
j_gene: TRBJ1-2
abundance: NA
v_gene: TRBV5-1
len: 15
CDR3aa: CASSLEVGTGFGYTF
CDR3nt: TGCGCCAGCAGCTTGGAAGTCGGGACAGGGTTTGGCTACACCTTC

d_gene: TRBD1
j_gene: TRBJ2-1
abundance: NA
v_gene: TRBV5-4
len: 16
CDR3aa: CASSPAGQGLFNEQFF
CDR3nt: TGTGCCAGCAGCCCGGCGGGACAGGGTTTATTCAATGAGCAGTTCTTC

d_gene: NA
j_gene: TRBJ1-3
abundance: once
v_gene: TRBV4-3
len: 14
CDR3aa: CASSQGGWGNTIYF
CDR3nt: TGCGCCAGCAGCCAAGGAGGATGGGGAAACACCATATATTTT

d_gene: NA
j_gene: TRBJ2-3
abundance: NA
v_gene: TRBV10-3
len: 14
CDR3aa: CAISESQGRGTQYF
CDR3nt: TGTGCCATCAGTGAGTCGCAGGGTCGCGGTACGCAGTATTTT

d_gene: TRBD1
j_gene: TRBJ1-2
abundance: once
v_gene: TRBV5-1
len: 16
CDR3aa: CASSQRDRGRPYGYTF
CDR3nt: TGCGCCAGCAGCCAGAGGGACAGGGGGCGCCCCTATGGCTACACCTTC

d_gene: NA
j_gene: TRBJ2-1
abundance: NA
v_gene: TRBV9
len: 12
CDR3aa: CASSDRYNEQFF
CDR3nt: TGTGCCAGCAGCGACAGGTACAATGAGCAGTTCTTC

d_gene: TRBD1
j_gene: TRBJ1-1
abundance: NA
v_gene: TRBV28
len: 14
CDR3aa: CASRMGQAVTEAFF
CDR3nt: TGTGCCAGCAGGATGGGACAGGCGGTCACTGAAGCTTTCTTT

d_gene: TRBD1
j_gene: TRBJ1-2
abundance: once
v_gene: TRBV15
len: 15
CDR3aa: CATSTRTGQDYGYTF
CDR3nt: TGTGCCACCAGCACCCGGACAGGGCAGGACTATGGCTACACCTTC

d_gene: NA
j_gene: TRBJ2-7
abundance: NA
v_gene: TRBV28
len: 12
CDR3aa: CASSSQQWEQYF
CDR3nt: TGTGCCAGCAGTTCCCAACAGTGGGAGCAGTACTTC

d_gene: NA
j_gene: TRBJ2-1
abundance: once
v_gene: TRBV7-9
len: 16
CDR3aa: CASSLILWGPRDEQFF
CDR3nt: TGTGCCAGCAGCTTAATTCTTTGGGGGCCTAGGGATGAGCAGTTCTTC

d_gene: TRBD1
j_gene: TRBJ2-6
abundance: NA
v_gene: TRBV4-1
len: 18
CDR3aa: CASSPGQGSVFGANVLTF
CDR3nt: TGCGCCAGCAGCCCCGGACAGGGGTCGGTATTTGGGGCCAACGTCCTGACTTTC

d_gene: TRBD1
j_gene: TRBJ1-1
abundance: NA
v_gene: TRBV9
len: 13
CDR3aa: CASSVDGRQGAFF
CDR3nt: TGTGCCAGCAGCGTAGATGGGAGACAGGGGGCTTTCTTT

d_gene: NA
j_gene: TRBJ1-2
abundance: NA
v_gene: TRBV5-5
len: 14
CDR3aa: CASSLASQRYGYTF
CDR3nt: TGTGCCAGCAGCTTGGCCAGTCAGAGGTATGGCTACACCTTC

d_gene: NA
j_gene: TRBJ2-3
abundance: NA
v_gene: TRBV19
len: 15
CDR3aa: CASSIRRGSTDTQYF
CDR3nt: TGTGCCAGTAGTATACGCCGGGGGAGCACAGATACGCAGTATTTT